This TCR beta chain was sequenced in a study of T cells after yellow fever vaccination. TCRdb reprocessed the 5' RACE reads with MiXCR, giving one entry per CDR3 protein. The sample holds 300,000 to 400,000 distinct CDR3 sequences, around 10% seen once. As regards this clonotype: Its matching antigen is unknown.

General study points: Reappearance after the booster was observed for most primary-vaccination clones (roughly 97% CD4, more than 70% CD8). Abundant clonotypes (contaminants from the bulk population) could be present in FACS-sorted repertoires.

The CDR3 totals 13 residues. V was pared by 3 bases and J by 17 bases, with 20 bases between. Germline values: CDR1 SGHNT, CDR2 YYREEE (reference sequence). This TCR was sampled from a man aged 18 to 35 who received the YFV17D yellow fever vaccine. Sequenced here: CD4+ T cells sorted from PBMCs, sampled 45 days after the yellow fever booster vaccination. This rearrangement joins TRBV5-4 to TRBJ1-4, with a weak D call TRBD1 (5 bases). The CDR3 region has the DNA TGTGCCAGCAGCTCGAGGCAGGGACCCGAAAACTTTTTT. Encoded protein: CASSSRQGPENFF.